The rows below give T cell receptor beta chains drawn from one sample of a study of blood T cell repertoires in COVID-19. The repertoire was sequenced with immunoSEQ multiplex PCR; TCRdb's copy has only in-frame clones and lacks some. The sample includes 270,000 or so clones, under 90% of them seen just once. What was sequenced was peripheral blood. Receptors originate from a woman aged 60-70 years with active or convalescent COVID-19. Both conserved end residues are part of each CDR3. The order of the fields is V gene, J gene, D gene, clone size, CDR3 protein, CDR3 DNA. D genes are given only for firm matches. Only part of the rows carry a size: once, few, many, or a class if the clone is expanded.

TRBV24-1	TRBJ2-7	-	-	CATSDPGRAINYEQYF	TGTGCCACCAGTGACCCCGGCAGGGCCATCAATTACGAGCAGTACTTC
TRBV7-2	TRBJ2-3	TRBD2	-	CASSLGLAGSTDTQYF	TGTGCCAGCAGCCTCGGACTAGCGGGGAGTACAGATACGCAGTATTTT
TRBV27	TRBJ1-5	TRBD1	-	CASSSWTGPNQPQHF	TGTGCCAGCAGTTCCTGGACAGGGCCGAACCAGCCCCAGCATTTT
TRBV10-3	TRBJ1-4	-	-	CAISEVAGDGNEKLFF	TGTGCCATCAGTGAGGTCGCAGGGGATGGTAATGAAAAACTGTTTTTT
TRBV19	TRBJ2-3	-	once	CASSAEGADTQYF	TGTGCCAGTAGTGCCGAGGGAGCGGATACGCAGTATTTT
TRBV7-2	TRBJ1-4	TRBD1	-	CASRDRGPSGEKLFF	TGTGCCAGCCGGGACAGGGGCCCCAGCGGAGAAAAACTGTTTTTT
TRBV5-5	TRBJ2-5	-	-	CASSITAITGETQYF	TGTGCCAGCAGCATAACCGCCATCACGGGGGAGACCCAGTACTTC
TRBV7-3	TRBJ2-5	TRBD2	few	CASSPGIGLAGGQPETQYF	TGTGCCAGCAGCCCCGGGATCGGACTAGCGGGGGGGCAACCAGAGACCCAGTACTTC
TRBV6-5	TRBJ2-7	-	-	CASSTDRSYEQYF	TGTGCCAGCAGTACTGACAGGTCCTACGAGCAGTACTTC
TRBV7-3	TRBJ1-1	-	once	CASSLGPGLNTEAFF	TGTGCCAGCAGCTTAGGTCCAGGGCTGAACACTGAAGCTTTCTTT
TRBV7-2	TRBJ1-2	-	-	CASSRRTSRGDGYTF	TGTGCCAGCAGCAGAAGGACATCTCGGGGGGATGGCTACACCTTC
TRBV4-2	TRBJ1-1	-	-	CASSLSIEGVNTEAFF	TGTGCCAGCAGCCTCTCAATCGAGGGGGTGAACACTGAAGCTTTCTTT
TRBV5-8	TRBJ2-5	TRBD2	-	CASSGGLAGGIQETQYF	TGTGCCAGCAGTGGGGGACTAGCGGGGGGAATACAAGAGACCCAGTACTTC
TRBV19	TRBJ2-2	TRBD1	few	CASRTGVVTGELFF	TGTGCCAGTAGGACAGGGGTAGTAACCGGGGAGCTGTTTTTT
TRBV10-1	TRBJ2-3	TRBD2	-	CASSDSGTSGGAVDTQYF	TGCGCCAGCAGTGACTCCGGGACTAGCGGGGGGGCCGTGGATACGCAGTATTTT
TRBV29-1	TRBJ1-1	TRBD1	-	CSVDVTGMNTEAFF	TGCAGCGTTGACGTGACAGGGATGAACACTGAAGCTTTCTTT
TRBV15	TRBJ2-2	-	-	CATSYVEGADTGELFF	TGTGCCACCAGTTATGTGGAGGGGGCGGACACCGGGGAGCTGTTTTTT
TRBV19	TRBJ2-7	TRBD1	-	CASSARLRDRAYEQYF	TGTGCCAGTAGTGCGAGACTTAGGGACAGGGCTTACGAGCAGTACTTC
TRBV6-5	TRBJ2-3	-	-	CATQVGPGSTDTQYF	TGTGCCACTCAGGTGGGGCCTGGGAGCACAGATACGCAGTATTTT
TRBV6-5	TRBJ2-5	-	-	CASSYSTVQYF	TGTGCCAGCAGTTACTCGACAGTCCAGTACTTC
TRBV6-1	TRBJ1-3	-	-	CASSDRGYGNTIYF	TGTGCCAGCAGTGACAGGGGATATGGAAACACCATATATTTT
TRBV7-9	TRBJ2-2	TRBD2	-	CATPRGTSGNTGELFF	TGTGCCACTCCCCGCGGGACTAGCGGGAATACCGGGGAGCTGTTTTTT
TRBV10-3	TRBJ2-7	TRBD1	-	CAISRQGKDEQYF	TGTGCCATCAGTCGACAGGGAAAGGACGAGCAGTACTTC
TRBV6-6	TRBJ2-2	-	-	CASRDSGSTGELFF	TGTGCCAGCAGGGACAGCGGATCGACCGGGGAGCTGTTTTTT
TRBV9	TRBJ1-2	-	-	CASSAFIRVQDGYTF	TGTGCCAGCAGCGCCTTCATCAGGGTGCAGGATGGCTACACCTTC
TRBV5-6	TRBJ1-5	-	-	CASSLDSANQPQHF	TGTGCCAGCAGCTTGGATAGCGCCAATCAGCCCCAGCATTTT
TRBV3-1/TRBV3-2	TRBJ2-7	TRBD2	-	CASSQASGVDEQYF	TGTGCCAGCAGCCAAGCCAGCGGGGTCGACGAGCAGTACTTC
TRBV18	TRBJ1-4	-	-	CASSVNGIPGGTNEKLFF	TGTGCCAGCTCAGTTAACGGCATCCCAGGCGGGACTAATGAAAAACTGTTTTTT
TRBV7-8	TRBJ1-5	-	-	CASSFSERPQHF	TGTGCCAGCAGCTTCTCTGAGCGCCCCCAGCATTTT
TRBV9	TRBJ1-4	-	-	CASSDGGTNEKLFF	TGTGCCAGCAGTGACGGGGGAACTAATGAAAAACTGTTTTTT
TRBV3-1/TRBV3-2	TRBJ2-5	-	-	CASSQVVLSPETQYF	TGTGCCAGCAGCCAAGTCGTCCTATCCCCTGAGACCCAGTACTTC
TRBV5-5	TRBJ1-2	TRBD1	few	CASSLRQGVTYGYTF	TGTGCCAGCAGCTTGAGGCAGGGGGTTACCTATGGCTACACCTTC
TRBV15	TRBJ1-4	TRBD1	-	CATSRGQGVNEKLFF	TGTGCCACCAGCAGAGGACAGGGGGTTAATGAAAAACTGTTTTTT
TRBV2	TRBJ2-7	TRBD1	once	CASTARTLYTGGNEQYF	TGTGCCAGCACCGCTCGGACCTTATATACAGGGGGCAACGAGCAGTACTTC
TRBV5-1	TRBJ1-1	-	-	CASTWPQGPANTEAFF	TGCGCCAGCACTTGGCCACAGGGACCCGCGAACACTGAAGCTTTCTTT
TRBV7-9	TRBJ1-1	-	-	CASSQSVTGFDTEAFF	TGTGCCAGCAGCCAGTCTGTCACAGGGTTTGACACTGAAGCTTTCTTT
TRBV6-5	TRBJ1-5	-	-	CASRGQLDQPQHF	TGTGCCAGCAGAGGACAGCTCGATCAGCCCCAGCATTTT
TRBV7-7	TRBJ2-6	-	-	CAVGPKHSGANVLTF	TGTGCCGTGGGGCCAAAGCACTCTGGGGCCAACGTCCTGACTTTC